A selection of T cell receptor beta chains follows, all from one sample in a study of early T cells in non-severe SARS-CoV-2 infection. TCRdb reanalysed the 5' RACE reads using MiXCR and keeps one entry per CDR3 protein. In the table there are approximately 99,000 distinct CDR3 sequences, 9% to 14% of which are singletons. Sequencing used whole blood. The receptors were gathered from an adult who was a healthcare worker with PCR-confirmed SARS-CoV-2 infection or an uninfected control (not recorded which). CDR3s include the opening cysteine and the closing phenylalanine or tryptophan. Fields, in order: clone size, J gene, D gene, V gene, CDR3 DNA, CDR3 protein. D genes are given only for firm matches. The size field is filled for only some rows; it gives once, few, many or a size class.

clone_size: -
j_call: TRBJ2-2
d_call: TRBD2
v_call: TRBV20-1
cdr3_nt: TGCAGTGCTAGAGATAGCGGGAGAGGGACCGGGGAGCTGTTTTTT
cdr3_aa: CSARDSGRGTGELFF

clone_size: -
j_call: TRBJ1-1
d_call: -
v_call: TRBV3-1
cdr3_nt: TGTGCCAGCAGCCAAGGGGAGGGTGAGACTGAAGCTTTCTTT
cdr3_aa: CASSQGEGETEAFF

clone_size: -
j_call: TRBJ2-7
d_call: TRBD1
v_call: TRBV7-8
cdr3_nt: TGTGCCAGCAGCTCAGGGGGATCTTTTTTCCTCGAGCAGTACTTC
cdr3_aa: CASSSGGSFFLEQYF

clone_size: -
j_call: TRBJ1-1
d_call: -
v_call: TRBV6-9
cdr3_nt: TGTGCCAGCAGTTATTCCTCAGGCAGGACTGAAGCTTTCTTT
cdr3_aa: CASSYSSGRTEAFF

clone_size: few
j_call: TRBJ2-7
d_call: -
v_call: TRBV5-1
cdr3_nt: TGCGCCAGCGGGGGGACCAACGATGGCGAGCAGTACTTC
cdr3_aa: CASGGTNDGEQYF

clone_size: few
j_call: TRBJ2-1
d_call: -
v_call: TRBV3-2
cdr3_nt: TGTGCCAGCAGCCAAAGTCGCCGGACGGGAGGCTACAATGAGCAGTTCTTC
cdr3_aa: CASSQSRRTGGYNEQFF

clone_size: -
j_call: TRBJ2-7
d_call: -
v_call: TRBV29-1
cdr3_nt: TGCAGCGTTGTCGTGACTAGGAACGAGCAGTACTTC
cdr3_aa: CSVVVTRNEQYF

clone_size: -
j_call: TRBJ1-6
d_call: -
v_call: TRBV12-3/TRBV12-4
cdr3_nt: TGTGCCAGCAGTGCACAGACAGGATATTCACCCCTCCACTTT
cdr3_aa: CASSAQTGYSPLHF

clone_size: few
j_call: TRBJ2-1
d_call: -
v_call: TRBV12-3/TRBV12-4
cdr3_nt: TGTGCCAGCAGTTTCCGGGACCCGGTCAATGAGCAGTTCTTC
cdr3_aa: CASSFRDPVNEQFF

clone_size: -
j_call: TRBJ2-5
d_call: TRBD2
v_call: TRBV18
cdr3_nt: TGTGCCAGCTCACCACCGAGCGGGAGAGGAGAGACCCAGTACTTC
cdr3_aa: CASSPPSGRGETQYF

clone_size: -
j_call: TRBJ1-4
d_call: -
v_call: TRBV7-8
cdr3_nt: TGTGCCAGCAGCCTCTACCCCGCTGAGGCGGCGGATGAAAAACTGTTTTTT
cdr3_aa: CASSLYPAEAADEKLFF

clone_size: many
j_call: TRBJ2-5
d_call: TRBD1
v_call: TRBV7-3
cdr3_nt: TGTGCCAGCAGCGTCGACAGGGGGCGGGGAGAGACCCAGTACTTC
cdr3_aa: CASSVDRGRGETQYF

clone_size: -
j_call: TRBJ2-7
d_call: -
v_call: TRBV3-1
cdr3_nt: TGTGCCAGCAGCCAGCTAGGGGGTAGCTACGAGCAGTACTTC
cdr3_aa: CASSQLGGSYEQYF

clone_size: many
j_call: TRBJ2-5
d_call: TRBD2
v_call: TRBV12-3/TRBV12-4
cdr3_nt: TGTGCCAGCAGCCTACTAGCGGGGAAAGAGACCCAGTACTTC
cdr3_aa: CASSLLAGKETQYF

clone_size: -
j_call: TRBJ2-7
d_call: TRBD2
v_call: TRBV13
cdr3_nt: TGTGCCAGCAGCCCAGGGACTAGCGGGGATACCTCCTACGAGCAGTACTTC
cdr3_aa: CASSPGTSGDTSYEQYF

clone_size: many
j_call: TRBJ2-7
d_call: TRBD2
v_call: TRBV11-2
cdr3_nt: TGTGCCAGCAGCTTAAGAGGACTAGCGGCCTACGAGCAGTACTTC
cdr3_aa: CASSLRGLAAYEQYF

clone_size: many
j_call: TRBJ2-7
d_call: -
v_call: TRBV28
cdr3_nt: TGTGCCAGCGGGACCCGGGACTTGTTCTACGAGCAGTACTTC
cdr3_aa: CASGTRDLFYEQYF

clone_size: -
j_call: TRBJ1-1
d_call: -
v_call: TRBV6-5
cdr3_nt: TGTGCCAGCAGTTACCCGGGGGACGGGACGAACACTGAAGCTTTCTTT
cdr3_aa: CASSYPGDGTNTEAFF

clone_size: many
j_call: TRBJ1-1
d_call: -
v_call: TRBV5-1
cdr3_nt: TGCGCCAGCAGCTTGGTGGAGGGGTCGAACACTGAAGCTTTCTTT
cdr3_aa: CASSLVEGSNTEAFF

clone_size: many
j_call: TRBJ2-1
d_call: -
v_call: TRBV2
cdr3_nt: TGTGCCACTGGGACACGGGCCCCGAATGAGCAGTTCTTC
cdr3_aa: CATGTRAPNEQFF

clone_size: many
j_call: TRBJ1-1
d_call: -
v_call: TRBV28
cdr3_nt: TGTGCCAGCAGTCCCGCTCTGAAGAGGGCTTTCTTT
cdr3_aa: CASSPALKRAFF

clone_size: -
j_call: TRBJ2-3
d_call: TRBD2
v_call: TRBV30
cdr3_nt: TGTGCCTGGAGTGGGACGAGCGGGAAAACAGATACGCAGTATTTT
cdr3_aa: CAWSGTSGKTDTQYF

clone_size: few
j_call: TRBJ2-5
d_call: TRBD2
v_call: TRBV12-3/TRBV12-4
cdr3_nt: TGTGCCAGCAGTGGGACTAGCGGGGGGGAAGAGACCCAGTACTTC
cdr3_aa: CASSGTSGGEETQYF

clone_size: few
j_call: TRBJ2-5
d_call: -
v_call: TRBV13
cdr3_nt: TGTGCCAGCAGTGAGTGGGCCCGCGAGACCCAGTACTTC
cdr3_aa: CASSEWARETQYF

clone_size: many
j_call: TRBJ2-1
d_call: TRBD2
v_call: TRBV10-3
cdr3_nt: TGTGCCATCAGTGGGACTAGCGGGACCCCCTACAATGAGCAGTTCTTC
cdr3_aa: CAISGTSGTPYNEQFF

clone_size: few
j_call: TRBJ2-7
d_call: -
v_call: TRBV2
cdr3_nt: TGTGCCAGCAGGCGGACAGAACTCTCCTACGAGCAGTACTTC
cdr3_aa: CASRRTELSYEQYF

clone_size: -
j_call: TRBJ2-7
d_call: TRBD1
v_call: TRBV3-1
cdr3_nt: TGTGCCAGCAGCCAACCGGGACAGTACCCCTACGAGCAGTACTTC
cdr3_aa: CASSQPGQYPYEQYF

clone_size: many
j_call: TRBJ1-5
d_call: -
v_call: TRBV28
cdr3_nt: TGTGCCAGCAACCCCCCCCCCAGGGTGAGAAGCAATCAGCCCCAGCATTTT
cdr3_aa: CASNPPPRVRSNQPQHF

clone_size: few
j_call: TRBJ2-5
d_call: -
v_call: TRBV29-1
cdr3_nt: TGCAGCGTTGGCGGCAGGGTAGAGACCCAGTACTTC
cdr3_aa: CSVGGRVETQYF

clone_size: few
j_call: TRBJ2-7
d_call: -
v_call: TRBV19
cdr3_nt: TGTGCCAGTAGTATTTCAGGGACCTACGAGCAGTACTTC
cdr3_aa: CASSISGTYEQYF

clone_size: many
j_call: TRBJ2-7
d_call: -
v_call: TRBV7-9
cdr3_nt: TGTGCCAGCAGCTTAGAGGGACTCACCTACGAGCAGTACTTC
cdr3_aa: CASSLEGLTYEQYF

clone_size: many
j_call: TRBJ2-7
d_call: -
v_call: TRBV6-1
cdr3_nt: TGTGCCAGCAGTGACTCCTACCCACGGCCTTTACCAGCTCGCGAGCAGTACTTC
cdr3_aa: CASSDSYPRPLPAREQYF

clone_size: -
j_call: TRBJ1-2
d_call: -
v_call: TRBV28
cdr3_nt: TGTGCCAGCAGGCAGGGGAGCTATGGCTACACCTTC
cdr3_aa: CASRQGSYGYTF

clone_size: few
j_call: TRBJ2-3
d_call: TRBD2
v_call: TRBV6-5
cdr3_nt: TGTGCCAGCAGTCGCGGACTAGCGGGCTTAACAGATACGCAGTATTTT
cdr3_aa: CASSRGLAGLTDTQYF

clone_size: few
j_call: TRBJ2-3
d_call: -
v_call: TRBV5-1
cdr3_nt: TGCGCCAGCAGCTTGATCGAAGGAGATACGCAGTATTTT
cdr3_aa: CASSLIEGDTQYF

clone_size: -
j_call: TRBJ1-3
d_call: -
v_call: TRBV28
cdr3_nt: TGTGCCACTGGGGACAACACCATATATTTT
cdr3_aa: CATGDNTIYF

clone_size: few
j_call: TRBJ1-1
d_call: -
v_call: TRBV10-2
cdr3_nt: TGCGCCAGCAGTGAGAGGGACGAAGCTTTCTTT
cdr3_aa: CASSERDEAFF

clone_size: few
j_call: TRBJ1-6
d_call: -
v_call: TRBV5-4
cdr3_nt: TGTGCCAGCAGCCCGGACAGTAATTCACCCCTCCACTTT
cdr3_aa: CASSPDSNSPLHF

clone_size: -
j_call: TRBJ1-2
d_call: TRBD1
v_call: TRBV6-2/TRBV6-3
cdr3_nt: TGTGCCAGCAGTTATTCCTCCAGGGGGTTCGGATATGGCTACACCTTC
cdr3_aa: CASSYSSRGFGYGYTF

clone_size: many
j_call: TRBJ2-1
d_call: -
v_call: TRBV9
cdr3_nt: TGTGCCAGCAGCGCCCCCAACCATGTGGATGAGCAGTTCTTC
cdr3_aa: CASSAPNHVDEQFF

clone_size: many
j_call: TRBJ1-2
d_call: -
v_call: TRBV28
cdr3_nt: TGTGCCAGCAGTTTAGACCCAGTAGATGGCTACACCTTC
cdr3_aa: CASSLDPVDGYTF

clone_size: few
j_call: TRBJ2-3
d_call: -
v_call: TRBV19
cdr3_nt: TGTGCCAGTAGTAAGGGACCTCTTACAGATACGCAGTATTTT
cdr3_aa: CASSKGPLTDTQYF

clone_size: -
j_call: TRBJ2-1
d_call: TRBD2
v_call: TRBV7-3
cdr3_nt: TGTGCCAGCAGCTTGACCGGGACTAGCGGGAGCTGGGAGCAGTTCTTC
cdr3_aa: CASSLTGTSGSWEQFF

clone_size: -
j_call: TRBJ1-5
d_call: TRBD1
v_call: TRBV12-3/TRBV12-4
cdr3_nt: TGTGCCAGCAGTCCTCTACAGGGGGCGAAGGGTAATCAGCCCCAGCATTTT
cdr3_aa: CASSPLQGAKGNQPQHF

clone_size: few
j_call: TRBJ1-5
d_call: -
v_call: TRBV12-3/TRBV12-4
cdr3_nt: TGTGCCAGCAGTTTCCAGGGGTTTCAAGGCAATCAGCCCCAGCATTTT
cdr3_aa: CASSFQGFQGNQPQHF

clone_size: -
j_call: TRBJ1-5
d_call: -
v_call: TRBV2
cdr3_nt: TGTGCCAGCAGTGAGACGGGCTATCAGCCCCAGCATTTT
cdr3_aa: CASSETGYQPQHF

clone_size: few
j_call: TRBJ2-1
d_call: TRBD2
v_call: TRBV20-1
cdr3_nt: TGCAGTGCCCCGACTAGCGGGATTGGGAATGAGCAGTTCTTC
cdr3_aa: CSAPTSGIGNEQFF

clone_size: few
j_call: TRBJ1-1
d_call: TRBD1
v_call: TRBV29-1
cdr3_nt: TGCAGCGGGACACAGGGGAGTAGGATGAACACTGAAGCTTTCTTT
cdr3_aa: CSGTQGSRMNTEAFF

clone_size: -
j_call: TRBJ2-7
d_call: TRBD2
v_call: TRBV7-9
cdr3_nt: TGTGCCAGCAGCTTAGGTGGACTAGCGGCGAGCTCCTACGAGCAGTACTTC
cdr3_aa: CASSLGGLAASSYEQYF

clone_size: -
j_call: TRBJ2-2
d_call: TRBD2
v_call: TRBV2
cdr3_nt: TGTGCCAGCAGGGGGGGACTAGTTGGGACCGGGGAGCTGTTTTTT
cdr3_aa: CASRGGLVGTGELFF

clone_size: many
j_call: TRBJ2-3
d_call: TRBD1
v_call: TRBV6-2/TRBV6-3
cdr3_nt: TGTGCCAGCAGTTACTCAGACAGGGGGCGTACAGATACGCAGTATTTT
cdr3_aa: CASSYSDRGRTDTQYF

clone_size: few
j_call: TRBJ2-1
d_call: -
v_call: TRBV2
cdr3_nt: TGTGCCAGCTCCCTCCGCGGGAAACGACCCAGCTCCTACAATGAGCAGTTCTTC
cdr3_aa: CASSLRGKRPSSYNEQFF

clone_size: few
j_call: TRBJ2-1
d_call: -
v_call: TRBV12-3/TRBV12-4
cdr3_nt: TGTGCCTGTAGACCCGACCCCTACAATGAGCAGTTCTTC
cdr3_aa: CACRPDPYNEQFF

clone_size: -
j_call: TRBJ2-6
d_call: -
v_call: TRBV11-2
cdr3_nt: TGTGCCAGCAGCTTAGCGTGGGACGACCTGACTTTC
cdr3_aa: CASSLAWDDLTF

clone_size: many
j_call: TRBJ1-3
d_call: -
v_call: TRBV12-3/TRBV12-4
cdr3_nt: TGTGCCAGCAGTTCGACTGCTTCGGGAAACACCATATATTTT
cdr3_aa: CASSSTASGNTIYF

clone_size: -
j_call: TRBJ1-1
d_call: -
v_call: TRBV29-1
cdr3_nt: TGCAGCGTTAAGAGGGAGGCAGGGGATCCGAACACTGAAGCTTTCTTT
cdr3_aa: CSVKREAGDPNTEAFF

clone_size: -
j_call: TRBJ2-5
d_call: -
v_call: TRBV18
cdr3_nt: TGTGCCAGCTCATCCCGGACGGTTCTGGAGACCCAGTACTTC
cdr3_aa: CASSSRTVLETQYF

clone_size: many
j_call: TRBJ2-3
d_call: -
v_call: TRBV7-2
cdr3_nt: TGTGCCAGCAGCGTAAGGGGGGCCAAGGATACGCAGTATTTT
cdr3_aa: CASSVRGAKDTQYF

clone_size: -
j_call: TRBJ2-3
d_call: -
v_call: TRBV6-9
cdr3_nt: TGTGCCAGCAGTAGGACAAGGGGGATCGATACGCAGTATTTT
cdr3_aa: CASSRTRGIDTQYF

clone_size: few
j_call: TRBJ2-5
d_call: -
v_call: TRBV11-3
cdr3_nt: TGTGCCAGCAGCCCCTGGTCGGGGTCAGAGACCCAGTACTTC
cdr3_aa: CASSPWSGSETQYF